This T cell receptor (beta chain) was observed in a study of technical replicates of blood from four donors. This clone was observed a single time. Trimming took 6 bases from V and 6 from J; bases not matched to a gene: 7. The CDR3 spans 17 residues. Germline V CDR1 and CDR2: SGHAT, FQNNGV. The data were produced by immunoSEQ multiplex PCR, yet TCRdb's version contains in-frame clones alone and is incomplete. The table records under 95,000 clones, roughly 94% of them present only once. This clonotype originated in a human donor in good health. The sequencing sample was made of T cells isolated from PBMCs. This rearrangement joins TRBV11-2 to TRBJ2-2; 16 nucleotides align to TRBD2. The CDR3 nucleotides read TGTGCCAGCAGGTCGGGACTAGCGGGAGGGCCGCCCGGGGAGCTGTTTTTT. Encoded protein: CASRSGLAGGPPGELFF.